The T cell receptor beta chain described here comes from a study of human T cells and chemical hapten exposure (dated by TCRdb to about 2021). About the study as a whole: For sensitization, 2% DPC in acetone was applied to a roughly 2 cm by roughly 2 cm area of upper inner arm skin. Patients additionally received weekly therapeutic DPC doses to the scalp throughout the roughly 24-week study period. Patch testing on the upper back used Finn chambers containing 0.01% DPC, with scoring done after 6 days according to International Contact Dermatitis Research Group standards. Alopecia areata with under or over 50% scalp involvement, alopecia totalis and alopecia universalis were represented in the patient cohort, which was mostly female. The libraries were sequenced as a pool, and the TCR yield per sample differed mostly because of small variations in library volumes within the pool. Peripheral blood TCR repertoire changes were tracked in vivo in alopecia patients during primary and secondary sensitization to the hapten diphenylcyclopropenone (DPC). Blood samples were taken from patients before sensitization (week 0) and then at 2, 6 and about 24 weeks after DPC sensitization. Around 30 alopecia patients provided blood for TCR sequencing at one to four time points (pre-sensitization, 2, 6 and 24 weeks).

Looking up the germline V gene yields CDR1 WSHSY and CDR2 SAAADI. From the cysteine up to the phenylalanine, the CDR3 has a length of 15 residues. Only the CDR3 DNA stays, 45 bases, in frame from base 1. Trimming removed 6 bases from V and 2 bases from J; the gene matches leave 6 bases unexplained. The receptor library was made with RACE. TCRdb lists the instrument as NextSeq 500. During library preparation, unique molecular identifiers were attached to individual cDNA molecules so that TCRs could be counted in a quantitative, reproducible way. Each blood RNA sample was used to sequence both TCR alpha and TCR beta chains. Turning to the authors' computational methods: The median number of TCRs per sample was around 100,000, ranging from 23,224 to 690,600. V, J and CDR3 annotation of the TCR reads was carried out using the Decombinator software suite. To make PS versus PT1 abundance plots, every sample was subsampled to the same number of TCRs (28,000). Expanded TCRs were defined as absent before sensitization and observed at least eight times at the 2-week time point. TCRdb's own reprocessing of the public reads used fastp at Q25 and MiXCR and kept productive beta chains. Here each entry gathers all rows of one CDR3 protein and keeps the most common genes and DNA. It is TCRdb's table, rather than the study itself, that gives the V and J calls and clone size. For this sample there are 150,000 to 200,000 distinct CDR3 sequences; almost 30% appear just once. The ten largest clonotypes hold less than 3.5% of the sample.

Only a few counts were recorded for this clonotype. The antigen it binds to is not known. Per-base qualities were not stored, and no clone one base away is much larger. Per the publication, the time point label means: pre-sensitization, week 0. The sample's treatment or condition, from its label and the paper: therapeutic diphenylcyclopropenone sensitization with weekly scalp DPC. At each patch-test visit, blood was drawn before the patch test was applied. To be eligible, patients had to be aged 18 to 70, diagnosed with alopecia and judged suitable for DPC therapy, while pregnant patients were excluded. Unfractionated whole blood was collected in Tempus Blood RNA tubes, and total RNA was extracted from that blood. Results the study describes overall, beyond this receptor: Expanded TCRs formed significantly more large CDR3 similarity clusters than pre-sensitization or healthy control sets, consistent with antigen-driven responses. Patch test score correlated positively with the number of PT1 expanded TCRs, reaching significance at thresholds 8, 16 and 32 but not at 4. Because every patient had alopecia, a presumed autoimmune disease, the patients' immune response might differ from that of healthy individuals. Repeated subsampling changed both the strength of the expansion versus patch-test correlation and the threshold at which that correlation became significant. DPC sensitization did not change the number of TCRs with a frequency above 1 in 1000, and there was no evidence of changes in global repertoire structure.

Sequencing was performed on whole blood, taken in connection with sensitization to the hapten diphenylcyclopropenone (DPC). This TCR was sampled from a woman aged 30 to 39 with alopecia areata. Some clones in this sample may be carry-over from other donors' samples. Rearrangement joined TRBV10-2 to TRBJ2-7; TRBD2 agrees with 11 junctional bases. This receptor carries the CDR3 CASRGGTSGPYEQYF. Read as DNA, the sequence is TGCGCCAGCAGGGGAGGGACTAGCGGCCCCTACGAGCAGTACTTC.